A single sample gave rise to the 26 T cell receptor beta chains below, sequenced in a study of monozygotic twins with cystic fibrosis (dated by TCRdb to the early 2020s). The library was generated by the immunoSEQ multiplex PCR assay. Imported from immuneACCESS, the table was reduced by TCRdb to in-frame sequences with V and J called. These copies leave out some clones; in studies compared against another copy, an unresolved V gene accounts for under half, and the cause of the remainder is not known. The sample contains around 25,000 clones, 96% of them found a single time. The ten biggest clones cover approximately 2.6% of the sample. Sequenced material: blood. These receptors originate from a girl between 2 and 10 years old with cystic fibrosis.

This chain joins TRBV18 and TRBJ2-7; TRBD1 might be the D (5 bases). Per germline, CDR1 KGHSH and CDR2 LQKENI. The CDR3 sequence is 12 residues long. V shed 5 bases and J shed 3 bases, with 8 bases lying between them. CDR3 protein: CASSADSYEQYF. In DNA, the CDR3 is TGTGCCAGCTCAGCCGACAGCTACGAGCAGTACTTC.

The chain has TRBV7-6 and TRBJ2-5, with D possibly being TRBD2 (7 bases). The V end lost 6 bases, the J end lost 4 bases, and 15 bases lay between the germline ends. CDR1 and CDR2 from the germline V gene are SGHVS and FNYEAQ. CDR3 size: 14 residues. Here the CDR3 DNA reads TGTGCCAGCAGACAATACAGGGAGGGAGAGACCCAGTACTTC. Its protein product is CASRQYREGETQYF. Supplemented by reference TRBV7-6 and TRBJ2-5, the full variable domain reads GAGVSQSPRYKVTKRGQDVALRCDPISGHVSLYWYRQALGQGPEFLTYFNYEAQQDKSGLPNDRFSAERPEGSISTLTIQRTEQRDSAMYRCASRQYREGETQYFGPGTRLLVL.

The J gene is TRBJ2-1, the V gene TRBV25-1; 14 bases are a match to TRBD2. J was trimmed by 4 bases and V by 4 bases; bases with no gene match: 9. Per the germline V gene, CDR1 is MGHDK and CDR2 is SYGVNS. This CDR3 has 18 amino acids. This chain's CDR3 is CASSGGTSGRRLYNEQFF. The CDR3 region has the DNA TGTGCCAGCAGTGGAGGGACTAGCGGGAGAAGATTGTACAATGAGCAGTTCTTC.

The chain joins TRBV7-9 to TRBJ1-3, with 9 bases that match TRBD1. CDR3 length: 16 amino acids. J was trimmed by 0 bases and V by 6 bases; bases with no gene match: 6. The germline CDR1 and CDR2 sequences are SEHNR and FQNEAQ (reference sequence). DNA for the CDR3: TGTGCCAGCAGACCGGACAGGGGATACTCTGGAAACACCATATATTTT. Its protein is CASRPDRGYSGNTIYF.

V usage is TRBV7-8 and J usage is TRBJ2-1; D might be TRBD2 (6 bases). The germline gives CDR1 SGHVS, CDR2 FQNEAQ. V shed 5 bases and J shed 3 bases, with 11 bases lying between them. The CDR3 contains 14 residues. The CDR3 here is CASSGRDFYNEQFF. In DNA form, the CDR3 reads TGTGCCAGCAGCGGGCGGGACTTCTACAATGAGCAGTTCTTC.

V usage is TRBV1 and J usage is TRBJ2-3; the DNA was not used to check the table's D call, TRBD2. TRBV1 is a listed pseudogene. The CDR3 covers 14 residues. In DNA form, the CDR3 reads TGCACCAGCAGCCAATGGGCGGGCCCAGATACGCAGTATTTT. Its protein is CTSSQWAGPDTQYF.

This clone was seen just once. The chain joins TRBV9 to TRBJ1-4; possibly TRBD1 for D (6 bases). Germline CDR1 reads SGDLS; CDR2 reads YYNGEE. V gave up 6 bases and J gave up 6 bases, with 18 bases separating them. CDR3 length equals 15 residues. CDR3 protein: CASNQGGLTYEKLFF. DNA of the CDR3: TGTGCCAGCAACCAAGGGGGACTTACGTATGAAAAACTGTTTTTT.

CDR3 loop: CASSPLATRNTEAFF. As DNA, the CDR3 is TGTGCCAGCAGCCCACTGGCGACACGAAACACTGAAGCTTTCTTT. V usage is TRBV14 and J usage is TRBJ1-1; D remains unclear. The CDR3 sequence is 15 residues long. V lost 4 bases and J 2 bases, leaving 14 bases between the germline ends. CDR1 is SGHDN and CDR2 is FVKESK in the germline V gene.

This clone was observed a single time. J is TRBJ1-2 and V is TRBV30; D uncertain. The CDR3 totals 15 residues. The germline V gene has CDR1 GTSNPN and CDR2 SVGIG (reference sequence). V was shortened by 1 base and J by 5 bases, with 17 bases between the two germline ends. The CDR3 protein is CAWSGEREPRYGYTF. Written as DNA, the CDR3 is TGTGCCTGGAGTGGGGAGAGGGAACCTAGATATGGCTACACCTTC. The full variable domain, completed using reference TRBV30 and TRBJ1-2, is SQTIHQWPATLVQPVGSPLSLECTVEGTSNPNLYWYRQAAGRGLQLLFYSVGIGQISSEVPQNLSASRPQDRQFILSSKKLLLSDSGFYLCAWSGEREPRYGYTFGSGTRLTVV.

This chain joins TRBV10-2 and TRBJ1-2; D not resolved. V lost 8 bases, J lost 8 bases, and 9 bases lay in between. The CDR3 extends over 10 amino acids. The V gene's germline CDR1 is WSHSY and CDR2 SAAADI. The chain's CDR3 is CASWDVGYTF. In nucleotides, the CDR3 is TGCGCCAGCTGGGATGTAGGCTACACCTTC.

The chain is built from TRBV11-3 and TRBJ2-1; 9 nucleotides line up with TRBD1. Germline V gene data show CDR1 as SGHNT and CDR2 as YENEEA. This CDR3 is 15 amino acids long. Trimming took 4 bases from V and 5 from J; bases not matched to a gene: 6. Written as DNA, the CDR3 is TGTGCCAGCAGCTGGCCGGGACAGGGAAACAATGAGCAGTTCTTC. Its protein product is CASSWPGQGNNEQFF.

This chain joins TRBV7-8 and TRBJ2-7; D is perhaps TRBD2 (5 bases). V lost 1 base, J lost 0 bases, and 10 bases lay in between. The length of the CDR3 is 15 residues. Germline CDR1 and CDR2: SGHVS and FQNEAQ. CDR3: CASSLDGKLSYEQYF. CDR3 DNA: TGTGCCAGCAGCTTAGACGGGAAGCTCTCCTACGAGCAGTACTTC.

The chain couples TRBV11-2 to TRBJ2-2; unclear D gene. CDR3 length: 17 residues. The germline V gene has CDR1 SGHAT and CDR2 FQNNGV. Deletions cut 5 bases from V and 2 bases from J, with 18 bases between. In DNA form, the CDR3 reads TGTGCCAGCAGCGAAGGGTATTGGAGTACTAACACCGGGGAGCTGTTTTTT. The encoded protein is CASSEGYWSTNTGELFF.

The chain couples TRBV10-3 to TRBJ2-7; TRBD2 matches at 14 bases. CDR1 is ENHRY, CDR2 SYGVKD, per germline. This CDR3 has 15 residues. The V segment lost 0 bases and the J segment 5 bases; nucleotides outside the gene matches: 0. CDR3: CAISESGLAGDEQYF. The CDR3 DNA is TGTGCCATCAGTGAGTCGGGACTAGCGGGAGACGAGCAGTACTTC.

The gene calls are TRBV5-1 and TRBJ2-7; a possible D gene is TRBD1 (5 bases). V lost 4 bases to trimming and J lost 6 bases, with 17 bases between them. The CDR3 runs 14 residues. Germline loops: CDR1 SGHRS, CDR2 YFSETQ. CDR3 DNA: TGCGCCAGCAGCCCAATCCAGGGCACGGGCGAGCAGTACTTC. Its protein product is CASSPIQGTGEQYF.

This clone was seen a single time. The chain has TRBV4-1 and TRBJ2-5; 14 bases map to TRBD2. This CDR3 region has 16 residues. CDR1 MGHRA and CDR2 YSYEKL come from the germline V gene. Trimming cost V 5 bases and J 3 bases; bases outside gene matches: 5. In DNA form, the CDR3 reads TGCGCCAGCAGCAAAGGACTAGCGGGAGGAGAAGAGACCCAGTACTTC. Translated: CASSKGLAGGEETQYF.

The chain has TRBV9 and TRBJ2-5; TRBD1 agrees at 10 bases. The V and J ends lost 4 bases and 4 bases, in that order; junction bases with no gene match: 7. The CDR3 is 15 amino acids. CDR1 and CDR2 from the germline V gene are SGDLS and YYNGEE. The CDR3 spells CASSLDRGHRETQYF. CDR3 sequence (DNA): TGTGCCAGCAGCCTCGACAGGGGGCATAGAGAGACCCAGTACTTC. Using reference TRBV9 and TRBJ2-5 for the parts outside the CDR3, the full variable domain is DSGVTQTPKHLITATGQRVTLRCSPRSGDLSVYWYQQSLDQGLQFLIQYYNGEERAKGNILERFSAQQFPDLHSELNLSSLELGDSALYFCASSLDRGHRETQYFGPGTRLLVL.

The genes are TRBV7-6 and TRBJ2-7, with 8 bases fitting TRBD2. Germline V gene lookup returns CDR1 SGHVS and CDR2 FNYEAQ. CDR3 length: 21 residues. J lost 2 bases, V lost 0 bases, and 21 bases had no gene match. The CDR3 loop reads CASSLAAPQSAGGVLTYEQYF. DNA of the CDR3: TGTGCCAGCAGCTTAGCAGCCCCCCAGTCGGCGGGAGGCGTCCTCACCTACGAGCAGTACTTC.

The chain joins TRBV5-1 to TRBJ2-3; 8 bases agree with TRBD2. The junction had 4 bases not matched to a gene; V was cut back by 3 bases and J by 4 bases. This CDR3 region has 14 residues. The germline V gene has CDR1 SGHRS and CDR2 YFSETQ. CDR3 DNA: TGCGCCAGCAGCTGGGAACTAGCGGCAGATACGCAGTATTTT. As protein: CASSWELAADTQYF.

V and J are TRBV7-9 and TRBJ1-5, with D unresolved. The ends were cut back, 5 bases at V and 5 bases at J, with 7 bases in the middle. The germline gives CDR1 SEHNR, CDR2 FQNEAQ (reference sequence). This CDR3 region has 12 residues. The CDR3, as DNA: TGTGCCAGCAGCGAAGGGCATCAGCCCCAGCATTTT. Protein product: CASSEGHQPQHF.

V gene TRBV28 combines with J gene TRBJ1-2; 11 bases map to TRBD1. This CDR3 has 15 residues. Germline trimming cut 5 bases from V and 1 base from J; bases unmatched to any gene: 3. Looked up from germline, CDR1 is MDHEN and CDR2 is SYDVKM. This chain's CDR3 is CASSPGQGGNYGYTF. DNA of the CDR3: TGTGCCAGCAGTCCGGGACAGGGGGGTAACTATGGCTACACCTTC.

This clone was seen only a few times. The chain employs TRBV29-1 and TRBJ1-2; maybe TRBD1 (6 bases). CDR3 length: 15 residues. Looked up from germline, CDR1 is SQVTM and CDR2 is ANQGSEA. V shed 7 bases and J shed 0 bases, with 18 bases lying between them. For the CDR3, the DNA is TGCAGCGCCCCCGGGTCCTCAGGGGCTAACTATGGCTACACCTTC. Protein sequence: CSAPGSSGANYGYTF. Full variable domain (outside the CDR3, taken from reference TRBV29-1 and TRBJ1-2): SAVISQKPSRDICQRGTSLTIQCQVDSQVTMMFWYRQQPGQSLTLIATANQGSEATYESGFVIDKFPISRPNLTFSTLTVSNMSPEDSSIYLCSAPGSSGANYGYTFGSGTRLTVV.

The chain is built from TRBV5-4 and TRBJ2-3; D remains unclear. This CDR3 region has 13 residues. The V and J ends lost 3 bases and 1 base respectively, with 6 bases between them. In germline, CDR1 is SGHNT, CDR2 YYREEE (reference sequence). CDR3 loop: CASSSKRTDTQYF. DNA of the CDR3: TGTGCCAGCAGCTCTAAACGCACAGATACGCAGTATTTT.

The rearrangement joins TRBV6-1 to TRBJ2-1; either TRBD1 or TRBD2 may fit D (7 bases each). Per the germline V gene, CDR1 is MNHNS and CDR2 is SASEGT. The V end was cut by 2 bases, the J end by 10 bases, with 12 bases between. The CDR3 is made up of 13 amino acids. The CDR3 DNA reads as TGTGCCAGCAGTGAAAACAGGGGAGGGGAGCAGTTCTTC. It specifies CASSENRGGEQFF.

V gene TRBV5-8 combines with J gene TRBJ2-3; weak D call: TRBD1 (6 bases). The CDR3 sequence is 16 residues long. In germline, CDR1 is SGHTS, CDR2 YDEGEE. V was clipped by 3 bases and J by 2 bases, with 16 bases between them. The CDR3 bases are TGTGCCAGCAGCTCACGACAGGCCCTCTCCACAGATACGCAGTATTTT. It codes for CASSSRQALSTDTQYF.

The chain carries TRBV28 and TRBJ1-5; D possibly corresponds to TRBD1 (5 bases). Germline-derived CDR1 and CDR2 are MDHEN and SYDVKM. The V end lost 4 bases, the J end lost 3 bases, and 10 bases lay between the germline ends. This CDR3 has 14 residues. The CDR3 loop is CASSSRALNQPQHF. The DNA of the CDR3 is TGTGCCAGCAGTTCCAGGGCCCTCAATCAGCCCCAGCATTTT. Combining the CDR3 with reference TRBV28 and TRBJ1-5 gives the whole variable domain DVKVTQSSRYLVKRTGEKVFLECVQDMDHENMFWYRQDPGLGLRLIYFSYDVKMKEKGDIPEGYSVSREKKERFSLILESASTNQTSMYLCASSSRALNQPQHFGDGTRLSIL.